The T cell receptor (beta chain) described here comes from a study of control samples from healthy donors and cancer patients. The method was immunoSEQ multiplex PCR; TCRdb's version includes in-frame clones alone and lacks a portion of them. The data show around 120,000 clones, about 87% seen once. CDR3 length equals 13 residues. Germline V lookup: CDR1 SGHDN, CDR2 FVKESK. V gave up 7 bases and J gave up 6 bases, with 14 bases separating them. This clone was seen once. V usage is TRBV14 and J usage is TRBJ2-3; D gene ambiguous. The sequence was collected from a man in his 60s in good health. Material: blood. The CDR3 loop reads CASNWGYKDTQYF. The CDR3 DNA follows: TGTGCCAGCAATTGGGGTTATAAGGATACGCAGTATTTT.